A selection of T cell receptor beta chains follows, all from one sample in a study of molecular identifiers for immune sequencing clone quantification. In TCRdb, the PCR reads were re-called with MiXCR into one record per CDR3 protein. The table shows hundreds of thousands of distinct CDR3 sequences, with about 25% occurring only once. The source material was naive CD8+ T cells from blood, with Jurkat cell RNA spiked in. The receptors shown here come from a human donor in good health. Some libraries in this study had Jurkat cell RNA spiked in. CDR3s include the opening cysteine and the closing phenylalanine or tryptophan. D genes are given only for firm matches. Rows give clone size only sometimes, using once, few, many, or a class for an expanded clone.

V	length	J	D	size	CDR3	DNA
TRBV7-9	17	TRBJ2-3	-	many	CASSQGLRQDIRDTQYF	TGTGCCAGCAGTCAAGGGCTCCGACAGGACATCAGGGATACGCAGTATTTT
TRBV4-1	11	TRBJ2-7	-	many	CASSHETEQYF	TGCGCCAGCAGCCACGAAACCGAGCAGTACTTC
TRBV9	14	TRBJ1-1	TRBD1	-	CASGQGARDTEAFF	TGTGCCAGCGGACAGGGGGCGCGGGACACTGAAGCTTTCTTT
TRBV11-2	14	TRBJ1-5	-	few	CASSLQGWYQPQHF	TGTGCCAGCAGCTTACAGGGCTGGTATCAGCCCCAGCATTTT
TRBV7-9	16	TRBJ1-1	-	many	CASSPIRGGTRTEAFF	TGTGCCAGCAGCCCCATTAGGGGGGGTACGCGCACTGAAGCTTTCTTT
TRBV7-9	12	TRBJ2-7	-	few	CASRPDSSEQYF	TGTGCCAGCAGACCGGACAGTAGCGAGCAGTACTTC
TRBV6-1	15	TRBJ1-2	TRBD1	-	CASRLPRDSGYGYTF	TGTGCCAGCAGACTGCCACGGGACAGCGGATATGGCTACACCTTC
TRBV4-3	15	TRBJ2-1	-	few	CASSQDRSGTGEQFF	TGCGCCAGCAGCCAAGATCGATCCGGAACAGGTGAGCAGTTCTTC
TRBV5-3	16	TRBJ1-2	-	-	CASSLGVPGFGYGYTF	TGTGCCAGCAGCTTGGGGGTTCCAGGGTTCGGCTATGGCTACACCTTC
TRBV6-1	15	TRBJ2-5	-	few	CASSEYVTLQETQYF	TGTGCCAGCAGTGAATATGTGACCCTCCAAGAGACCCAGTACTTC
TRBV27	13	TRBJ2-3	-	-	CTSSSIPNDTQYF	TGTACCAGCAGTTCCATTCCCAACGATACGCAGTATTTT
TRBV4-3	16	TRBJ2-5	-	-	CASSQNDGGATETQYF	TGCGCCAGCAGCCAAAACGATGGAGGGGCCACGGAGACCCAGTACTTC
TRBV7-6	19	TRBJ2-3	-	many	CASSLASRNAGASTDTQYF	TGTGCCAGCAGCCTCGCGAGCAGAAACGCGGGGGCAAGCACAGATACGCAGTATTTT
TRBV20-1	14	TRBJ2-3	TRBD1	few	CSASETGAHGTQYF	TGCAGTGCCTCAGAGACAGGGGCTCACGGTACGCAGTATTTT
TRBV7-9	16	TRBJ1-1	-	many	CASSSSPGQMNTEAFF	TGTGCCAGCAGCTCAAGCCCTGGACAGATGAACACTGAAGCTTTCTTT
TRBV4-3	18	TRBJ2-6	-	many	CASSQDKAGLYRANVLTF	TGCGCCAGCAGCCAAGACAAGGCCGGGCTCTACAGGGCCAACGTCCTGACTTTC
TRBV30	15	TRBJ2-1	-	few	CAWGGASGSYNEQFF	TGTGCCTGGGGGGGGGCGAGCGGCTCCTACAATGAGCAGTTCTTC
TRBV4-3	17	TRBJ1-3	-	-	CASSQDAPGMPGNTIYF	TGCGCCAGCAGCCAAGACGCGCCAGGGATGCCTGGAAACACCATATATTTT
TRBV4-3	14	TRBJ2-3	-	many	CASSQESGTDTQYF	TGCGCCAGCAGCCAAGAATCGGGTACAGATACGCAGTATTTT
TRBV20-1	14	TRBJ2-5	-	few	CSAHLWGHQESQYF	TGCAGTGCTCACCTGTGGGGACACCAAGAGTCCCAGTACTTC
TRBV5-5	15	TRBJ1-1	-	many	CASSLGASGGTEAFF	TGTGCCAGCAGCTTGGGCGCCAGCGGAGGGACTGAAGCTTTCTTT
TRBV4-1	17	TRBJ2-1	-	many	CASSQESYGTDYNEQFF	TGCGCCAGCAGCCAAGAGAGTTACGGGACTGACTACAATGAGCAGTTCTTC
TRBV27	14	TRBJ1-1	-	few	CASSLQGRNTEAFF	TGTGCCAGCAGTTTGCAGGGAAGGAACACTGAAGCTTTCTTT
TRBV12-3/TRBV12-4	14	TRBJ1-1	-	-	CASSFYRMNTEAFF	TGTGCCAGCAGTTTTTACAGGATGAACACTGAAGCTTTCTTT
TRBV12-3/TRBV12-4	12	TRBJ1-6	-	few	CASSFEDSPLHF	TGTGCCAGCAGTTTTGAAGATTCACCCCTCCACTTT
TRBV7-8	18	TRBJ2-3	-	many	CASSSSGGRVYGTDTQYF	TGTGCCAGCAGCTCCTCGGGGGGCAGGGTTTACGGCACAGATACGCAGTATTTT
TRBV19	15	TRBJ2-6	-	few	CASTPQFSGANVLTF	TGTGCCAGTACGCCTCAGTTTTCTGGGGCCAACGTCCTGACTTTC
TRBV27	16	TRBJ2-7	TRBD2	few	CASSNLGSGGPLEQYF	TGTGCCAGCAGTAATTTGGGTAGCGGGGGGCCTCTCGAGCAGTACTTC
TRBV20-1	15	TRBJ2-5	TRBD2	few	CSAESPAGDGETQYF	TGCAGTGCAGAGTCCCCCGCGGGAGATGGCGAGACCCAGTACTTC
TRBV2	17	TRBJ2-2	TRBD2	many	CASTRERREVDTGELFF	TGTGCCAGCACCAGAGAGCGGCGGGAGGTTGACACCGGGGAGCTGTTTTTT
TRBV5-4	15	TRBJ2-2	-	-	CASSLETAYTGELFF	TGTGCCAGCAGCTTGGAGACAGCATACACCGGGGAGCTGTTTTTT
TRBV6-2/TRBV6-3	15	TRBJ2-1	-	-	CASMATPSTYNEQFF	TGTGCCAGCATGGCTACCCCATCAACCTACAATGAGCAGTTCTTC
TRBV6-5	14	TRBJ2-7	-	many	CASSYGAQGREQYF	TGTGCCAGCAGTTACGGTGCTCAGGGGCGCGAGCAGTACTTC